This T cell receptor beta chain was captured by sequencing in a study of T cell repertoires in cytomegalovirus infection. Study-wide context: A matching HLA type, together with CMV infection, was signaled by public TCR beta signatures.

The germline V gene encodes CDR1 ENHRY and CDR2 SYGVKD. The CDR3 runs 13 residues. Trimming stripped 3 bases from V and 0 bases from J, with 5 bases between. Comment on this clonotype: As yet, its antigen is unknown.

One entry per CDR3 protein results from TCRdb running MiXCR on the reads. Of 80,000 or so distinct CDR3 sequences listed, 20% to 30% are singletons. Sequenced here: CD8+ T cells from cultured PBMCs, sampled from culture after CMV antigen stimulation. The chain links TRBV10-3 to TRBJ1-1, with D hard to call. The sequence was collected from a human donor in good health (CMV status not recorded). Some clones in this sample may be carry-over from other donors' samples. The CDR3 spells CAISESVNTEAFF. CDR3 bases: TGTGCCATCAGTGAATCGGTGAACACTGAAGCTTTCTTT.